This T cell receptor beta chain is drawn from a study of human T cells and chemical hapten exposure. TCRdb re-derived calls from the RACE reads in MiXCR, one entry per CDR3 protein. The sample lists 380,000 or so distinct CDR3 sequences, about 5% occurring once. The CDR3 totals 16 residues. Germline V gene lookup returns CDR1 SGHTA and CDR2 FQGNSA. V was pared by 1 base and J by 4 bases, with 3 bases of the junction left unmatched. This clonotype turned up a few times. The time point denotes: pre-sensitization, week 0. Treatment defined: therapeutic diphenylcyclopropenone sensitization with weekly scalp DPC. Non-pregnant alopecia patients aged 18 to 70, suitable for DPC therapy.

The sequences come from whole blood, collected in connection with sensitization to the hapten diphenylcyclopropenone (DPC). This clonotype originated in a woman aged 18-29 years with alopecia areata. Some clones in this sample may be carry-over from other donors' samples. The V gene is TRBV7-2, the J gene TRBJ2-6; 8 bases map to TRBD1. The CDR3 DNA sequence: TGTGCCAGCAGCTTAGAGGACAGGGCCGGGGCCAACGTCCTGACTTTC. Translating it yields CASSLEDRAGANVLTF.